A single sample gave rise to the 25 T cell receptor beta chains below, sequenced in a study of control samples from healthy donors and cancer patients. Measured with immunoSEQ multiplex PCR; TCRdb has only the in-frame clones, and not every one. This sample has about 220,000 clones, with around 94% found just once. Sequenced input: blood. The source of these receptors is a man over 45 in good health.

The rearrangement uses TRBV29-1 and TRBJ2-1; TRBD2 agrees at 9 bases. Trimming removed 5 bases from V and 6 bases from J; junction bases left unmatched: 5. Germline CDR1 reads SQVTM; CDR2 reads ANQGSEA. The CDR3 loop spans 13 amino acids. The CDR3 DNA sequence: TGCAGCGTTTCCAGGACTAGCGCCAATGAGCAGTTCTTC. Protein product: CSVSRTSANEQFF.

The V call is TRBV6-4, the J call TRBJ2-6; D is tentatively TRBD1 or TRBD2 (5 bases each). CDR1 is MRHNA and CDR2 is SNTAGT in the germline V gene. Trimming pared 6 bases from V and 2 bases from J, leaving 20 bases between. The CDR3 covers 18 residues. The CDR3 region has the DNA TGTGCCAGCAGACCGCGAGGGGAGCCTACAACTGGGGCCAACGTCCTGACTTTC. This encodes CASRPRGEPTTGANVLTF.

The V call is TRBV7-2, the J call TRBJ2-5; no firm D call. The CDR3 contains 12 residues. Germline V CDR1 and CDR2: SGHTA, FQGNSA. V gave up 5 bases and J gave up 5 bases, with 9 bases separating them. The CDR3 region has the DNA TGTGCCAGCAGCCCCCAGAGGGAGACCCAGTACTTC. Protein product: CASSPQRETQYF.

This clone was counted once. The chain has TRBV28 and TRBJ2-1; 12 bases fit TRBD1. V was clipped by 11 bases and J by 15 bases; unmatched bases: 20. The CDR3 runs to 15 residues. Looked up from germline, CDR1 is MDHEN and CDR2 is SYDVKM. The CDR3 DNA follows: TGTGCCGCGTCTGCTCCGGGACAGGGGGCGTCCCACTCGTTCTTC. Translated: CAASAPGQGASHSFF.

The J gene is TRBJ2-7, the V gene TRBV5-1; D remains ambiguous. CDR1 is SGHRS, CDR2 YFSETQ, per germline. This CDR3 spans 15 amino acids. Trimming pared 4 bases from V and 2 bases from J, leaving 16 bases between. The CDR3: CASSRASNRAYEQYF. The CDR3 bases are TGCGCCAGCAGCCGGGCCTCCAACCGAGCCTACGAGCAGTACTTC.

This chain connects TRBV7-2 to TRBJ1-1; 8 bases fit TRBD1. The CDR3 covers 15 residues. The V gene end was trimmed by 2 bases and the J gene end by 0 bases; junction bases not matched to a gene: 2. Germline lookup yields CDR1 SGHTA and CDR2 FQGNSA. Written as DNA, the CDR3 is TGTGCCAGCAGCTTAAGACAGGGGTTGAACACTGAAGCTTTCTTT. Amino acid sequence: CASSLRQGLNTEAFF.

The J gene is TRBJ1-2, the V gene TRBV29-1, with D maybe TRBD1 (5 bases). Germline CDR1 reads SQVTM; CDR2 reads ANQGSEA. The germline V and J ends were trimmed by 5 bases and 2 bases, with 6 bases remaining between them. The CDR3 covers 11 residues. The DNA of the CDR3 is TGCAGCGTTACAGGCAACTATGGCTACACCTTC. Translated, it gives CSVTGNYGYTF.

V is TRBV6-5 and J is TRBJ1-6, with 9 bases that match TRBD1. Germline V gene data show CDR1 as MNHEY and CDR2 as SVGAGI. This CDR3 region has 14 residues. The V and J ends lost 8 bases and 8 bases, in that order; junction bases with no gene match: 7. Here the CDR3 reads CASGRDRADSPLHF. The CDR3 bases are TGTGCCAGCGGCCGGGACAGGGCGGATTCACCCCTCCACTTT.

The gene calls are TRBV2 and TRBJ1-5; D remains unclear. CDR1 and CDR2 (germline): SNHLY, FYNNEI. Between the trimmed V and J ends, which lost 1 base and 0 bases, there was a span of 7 bases. The CDR3 runs to 15 residues. The CDR3 region is CASSEDSLSNQPQHF. The CDR3 region has the DNA TGTGCCAGCAGTGAAGACAGCCTTAGCAATCAGCCCCAGCATTTT. Complete variable domain (other parts from reference TRBV2 and TRBJ1-5): EPEVTQTPSHQVTQMGQEVILRCVPISNHLYFYWYRQILGQKVEFLVSFYNNEISEKSEIFDDQFSVERPDGSNFTLKIRSTKLEDSAMYFCASSEDSLSNQPQHFGDGTRLSIL.

J is TRBJ2-1 and V is TRBV10-2; no clear D. The germline CDR1 and CDR2 sequences are WSHSY and SAAADI. This CDR3 contains 12 residues. V shed 3 bases and J shed 9 bases, with 9 bases lying between them. CDR3 residues: CASSDAQTEQFF. The CDR3 nucleotides are TGCGCCAGCAGTGACGCCCAGACTGAGCAGTTCTTC.

This chain uses TRBV24-1 with TRBJ1-3; 9 bases align to TRBD1. CDR3 length: 15 residues. V was pared by 3 bases and J by 4 bases, with 3 bases of the junction left unmatched. In germline, CDR1 is KGHDR, CDR2 SFDVKD. CDR3 region: CATSDPGTGGNTIYF. Written as DNA, the CDR3 is TGTGCCACCAGTGATCCCGGGACAGGGGGAAACACCATATATTTT.

The V gene is TRBV21-1, the J gene TRBJ2-7; the table's D call TRBD1 went unverified against the DNA. TRBV21-1 is a pseudogene segment. This CDR3 is 16 amino acids long. The CDR3 DNA reads as TGTGCCGGCACCCCGACGGGGACAGGGGGCCCAGGTTGGCGGTACGTC. It codes for CAGTPTGTGGPGWRYV.

V is TRBV11-2 and J is TRBJ2-1; D tentatively fits TRBD1 or TRBD2 (5 bases each). This CDR3 comprises 14 residues. Trimming stripped 5 bases from V and 4 bases from J, with 12 bases between. Germline lookup yields CDR1 SGHAT and CDR2 FQNNGV. The CDR3 here is CASSPPWGYNEQFF. The DNA for the CDR3 is TGTGCCAGCAGCCCTCCCTGGGGGTACAATGAGCAGTTCTTC.

The CDR3 loop is CSVEDRGRYNEQFF. CDR3 in DNA: TGCAGCGTTGAGGACAGGGGGCGATACAATGAGCAGTTCTTC. The chain uses TRBV29-1 and TRBJ2-1; TRBD1 matches at 11 bases. The CDR3 spans 14 residues. Germline trimming cut 3 bases from V and 4 bases from J; bases unmatched to any gene: 2. The V gene's germline CDR1 is SQVTM and CDR2 ANQGSEA.

This chain connects TRBV5-6 to TRBJ2-7; 7 bases agree with TRBD1. The CDR3 is 14 amino acids. Per the germline V gene, CDR1 is SGHDT and CDR2 is YYEEEE. J gave up 3 bases and V 4 bases, and 7 bases lay outside the gene matches. CDR3 in DNA: TGTGCCAGCAGCCCATTGACAGGGATCTACGAGCAGTACGTC. Its protein product is CASSPLTGIYEQYV.

This sequence joins TRBV5-1 and TRBJ1-4; 7 nucleotides match TRBD1. Germline V lookup: CDR1 SGHRS, CDR2 YFSETQ. The CDR3 length is 15 residues. V trimming: 3 bases; J trimming: 3 bases; junction bases outside the gene matches: 5. The CDR3 is CASSYDREANEKLFF. In DNA, the CDR3 is TGCGCCAGCAGCTATGACAGGGAGGCTAATGAAAAACTGTTTTTT.

This chain connects TRBV28 to TRBJ1-2, with a weak D call TRBD1 (5 bases). With 2 bases removed from V and 8 bases from J, the gap between germline ends came to 9 bases. The germline gives CDR1 MDHEN, CDR2 SYDVKM. CDR3 size: 12 residues. CDR3 amino acids: CASSLGGVGYTF. CDR3 sequence (DNA): TGTGCCAGCAGTTTAGGGGGGGTCGGCTACACCTTC.

V is TRBV24-1 and J is TRBJ2-1; D remains unclear. V lost 5 bases, J lost 12 bases, and 16 bases lay in between. There are 13 residues in the CDR3. The germline gives CDR1 KGHDR, CDR2 SFDVKD. CDR3 amino acids: CATSVGNGLGQFF. CDR3 DNA sequence: TGTGCCACCAGTGTAGGGAATGGGCTTGGGCAGTTCTTC.

The V call is TRBV5-1, the J call TRBJ1-6; D may be TRBD1 (5 bases). This CDR3 contains 13 residues. CDR1 and CDR2 (germline): SGHRS, YFSETQ. Trimming stripped 2 bases from V and 8 bases from J, with 8 bases between. This CDR3 is CASSFGDHSPLHF. The CDR3 coding sequence is TGCGCCAGCAGCTTCGGGGACCATTCACCCCTCCACTTT.

The chain combines TRBV5-1 with TRBJ1-1; D is uncertain. In germline, CDR1 is SGHRS, CDR2 YFSETQ. Trimming pared 4 bases from V and 0 bases from J, leaving 13 bases between. This CDR3 region has 15 residues. This chain's CDR3 is CASSIGEVVNTEAFF. For the CDR3, the DNA is TGCGCCAGCAGCATTGGCGAGGTGGTGAACACTGAAGCTTTCTTT.

CDR3 loop: CASSLQLVGFSYEQYF. Written as DNA, the CDR3 is TGTGCCAGTAGTTTACAGTTGGTTGGATTCTCCTACGAGCAGTACTTC. The chain is built from TRBV19 and TRBJ2-7; D is unresolved. This CDR3 has 16 residues. V lost 5 bases and J lost 0, with 17 bases in between. Germline V gene data show CDR1 as LNHDA and CDR2 as SQIVND (reference sequence). Full variable domain (remainder filled in from reference TRBV19 and TRBJ2-7): DGGITQSPKYLFRKEGQNVTLSCEQNLNHDAMYWYRQDPGQGLRLIYYSQIVNDFQKGDIAEGYSVSREKKESFPLTVTSAQKNPTAFYLCASSLQLVGFSYEQYFGPGTRLTVT.

The chain employs TRBV9 and TRBJ1-1; tentative D call: TRBD1 (6 bases). CDR3 length: 16 residues. The germline V gene encodes CDR1 SGDLS and CDR2 YYNGEE. V was trimmed by 0 bases and J by 3 bases, leaving 15 bases between them. The CDR3 sequence is CASSVDLKGEDTEAFF. In DNA form, the CDR3 reads TGTGCCAGCAGCGTAGATCTTAAGGGGGAGGACACTGAAGCTTTCTTT.

The chain couples TRBV6-2 or TRBV6-3 to TRBJ1-2; D might be TRBD1 (5 bases). Germline V CDR1 and CDR2: MNHEY, SVGEGT. This CDR3 region has 13 residues. V was cut by 4 bases and J by 10 bases, with 16 bases left in between. CDR3 region: CASSSRGRQDYTF. Written as DNA, the CDR3 is TGTGCCAGCAGTTCTAGGGGACGGCAGGACTACACCTTC.

The V and J genes are TRBV6-5 and TRBJ1-5; TRBD1 matches at 9 bases. Trimming took 4 bases from V and 6 from J; bases not matched to a gene: 4. CDR3 size: 14 residues. Per the germline V gene, CDR1 is MNHEY and CDR2 is SVGAGI. CDR3 in amino acids: CASSWTGEGQPQHF. DNA of the CDR3: TGTGCCAGCAGTTGGACAGGGGAAGGTCAGCCCCAGCATTTT.

This chain uses TRBV7-9 with TRBJ2-7; no firm D call. Trimming removed 6 bases from V and 5 bases from J, with 11 bases in between. Germline values: CDR1 SEHNR, CDR2 FQNEAQ (reference sequence). The CDR3 loop spans 12 amino acids. The CDR3 nucleotides are TGTGCCAGCAGTCCCGCCCCAAACGAGCAGTACTTC. Amino acids: CASSPAPNEQYF.